This TCR beta chain was captured by sequencing in a study of T cells in Graves' hyperthyroidism and ophthalmopathy. TCR beta CDR3 regions were amplified from RNA transcripts. HTBI primers were used for first-round RT-PCR of the TCR CDR3. TCRdb analysed the multiplex PCR reads with MiXCR anew, one entry per CDR3 protein. Of 500,000 to 600,000 distinct CDR3 sequences in the sample, more than 45% were seen once. This clonotype was found many times. The CDR3 has 14 residues. Germline V CDR1 and CDR2: MNHEY, SVGAGI. This TCR was sampled from an adult woman with Graves' disease, either hyperthyroidism or ophthalmopathy (not recorded which). Sequencing was carried out using peripheral blood or thyroid tissue (not recorded which). The chain employs TRBV6-5 and TRBJ2-7, with D unresolved. The CDR3 sequence is CATAPGLLTYEQYF. As DNA, the CDR3 is TGTGCAACCGCCCCAGGCCTACTTACCTACGAGCAGTACTTC.